This T cell receptor (beta chain) stems from a study of cytomegalovirus exposure and HLA in healthy donors (TCRdb year 2017). At the level of the whole study: According to an earlier analysis of 587 of the donors, about 180 million T cells yielded approximately 120 million unique TCR beta sequences and about 280 Gb of sequence data. Of the roughly 390 genotyped donors, roughly 76% were placed in the genetic ancestry cluster associated with self-reported Caucasian donors. The number of donors typed differed by locus, with about 629-640 for A, B, C, DRB1 and DQB1, around 520 for DQA1, some 570 for DPA1, and approximately 470 for DPB1. About 280 gigabases of sequencing data and around 87 million unique TCR sequences were included in an early release covering several hundred HLA-typed donors. To predict cytomegalovirus infection status, the study combined high-throughput TCR immunosequencing, statistical association of individual TCRs with disease status, and machine learning. Rather than drawing on any new phenotypic data, the later analysis identified candidate immune exposures from TCR beta sequences and the way those sequences occurred across donors. Across about 370 genotyped donors of the cohort, an average of roughly 250,000 unique TCR beta nucleotide sequences per donor were sequenced, and roughly a sixth of those sequences were non-productive. The study used immunosequencing to profile the T cell repertoires of 670 or so subjects and linked those repertoires to cytomegalovirus serostatus. HLA typing covered class I and class II loci at four-digit resolution. About 5 DR-DQ haplotypes were handled as single units for association and clustering, since linkage in the cohort was strong. To study patterns of TCR occurrence, a later analysis re-analyzed previously published TCR beta repertoires from 666 donors and added high-resolution HLA genotyping. In a later genetic analysis, genome-wide SNP genotypes for about three fifths of the roughly 670 donors were used, and that subset was treated as a discovery cohort. In an earlier analysis of 587 of the donors, high-throughput TCR beta sequencing was used to judge whether each TCR beta V gene segment behaved as functional or pseudogenic. Donor age, sex, ethnicity and CMV serostatus were compiled together with the repertoire data. Every repertoire in the discovery cohort had been generated on one and the same sequencing platform. The study aimed to test whether cataloging public T cell receptors could reveal signatures of past pathogen exposure. In addition to the first cohort of 500 to 850 subjects, a separate validation cohort of 130 or so different subjects was used.

Library method: the immunoSEQ multiplex PCR assay. For the multiplex PCR, a mixture combining 60 forward primers for TCR Vbeta segments and 13 reverse primers for TCR Jbeta segments was used. The CDR3 region of rearranged TCR beta genes was amplified from genomic DNA by a multiplex PCR assay. Amplified TCR beta libraries were sequenced as 87-base-pair reads on the Illumina HiSeq System. Under the source paper's analysis protocol: A later analysis counted about 82 million unique TCR beta chains across the approximately 700 repertoires, and 10 million to 12 million of these chains were shared by at least two donors. To remove PCR and sequencing errors, raw reads were error-corrected and collapsed into unique sequences using a nearest-neighbor algorithm that merged closely related sequences. To assign V, D and J gene segments, CDR3 sequences were aligned to IMGT reference sequences. For a sequence to be retained, a match of at least six nucleotides to both a V gene segment and a J gene segment was required. A rearrangement counted as productive if the CDR3 had no stop codons and remained in frame with V and J, and every other rearrangement counted as non-productive. CDR3 was defined according to IMGT convention as the region running from the second conserved V-encoded cysteine to the conserved J-encoded phenylalanine. The earlier analysis of more than 450 of the donors excluded sequences that lacked an unambiguous match to a single V gene segment. In an earlier analysis of approximately 550 of the donors, V segments were called functional above 56.7% productive rearrangements and were called segregating when the between-donor standard deviation exceeded 5%. A statistical classification framework was built to diagnose cytomegalovirus status from the catalog of TCR beta chain sequences. In a later analysis, TCR nucleotide sequences were compared against IMGT/GENE-DB human TR gene sequences so that V and J genes could be assigned. A later analysis assigned CDR3 sequences and most-parsimonious VDJ recombination scenarios with the TCRdist pipeline. In a later analysis, each TCR beta chain was defined by its CDR3 amino acid sequence together with its V-gene family, and reads lacking a unique V-gene family were excluded. As a way to deal with suspected cross-contamination and a sequencing artifact, a later analysis dropped 450 to 700 nucleotide sequences that were highly shared and had low generation probability. In a later analysis, a clonal expansion index was calculated for each public chain from normalized within-repertoire ranks of inferred template counts. In a later analysis, generation probabilities were computed using a VDJ recombination model fitted to out-of-frame rearrangements, and the results were checked against IGoR. In a later analysis, hypergeometric tests were used to score TCR-TCR, TCR-HLA and TCR-CMV co-occurrence, with a repertoire-size bias correction applied to TCR pairs. In a later analysis, false discovery rates were estimated by permuting HLA or CMV assignments 20 times. In a later analysis, co-occurring TCRs were grouped with DBSCAN, and TCRdist sequence similarity was added when clustering was performed within HLA-allele-positive subsets. For co-occurrence clustering, repertoires with fewer than 30,000 or more than 120,000 public chains were excluded, along with about five repertoires with anomalous nucleotide sharing. The immuneACCESS repertoire file appears here via TCRdb, limited to in-frame rearrangements. These files lack a portion of the clones; in checked studies, under half of the deficit traces to unresolved V genes, and the cause of the others is not known. The V and J calls and the clone size are those of that table, but D and trimming were determined from the DNA. This sample is represented by around 150,000 clones; roughly 87% of them were singletons. Over 0.8% of the sample comes from the top ten.

A remark on this clone: The target of this receptor is not known. No base-level quality is on record; no much larger clone is a single base apart.

The CDR3 holds 16 amino acids from the cysteine to the phenylalanine. Only the CDR3 portion is preserved as DNA: 48 bases, with reading frame beginning at the first base. The germline V gene provides CDR1 SNHLY and CDR2 FYNNEI. A distance of 19 bases separates the germline ends of V and J, which lose 3 bases and 6 bases respectively. The cohort consisted of hundreds of healthy bone marrow donors. At the time of sampling, every cohort member was nominally healthy, though immune exposures that went unrecorded were likely present. The donor tested CMV seronegative and was one of the 352 seronegative cohort members. Every donor gave a peripheral blood sample, and the peripheral blood mononuclear cells from that sample were used for TCR beta sequencing. Genomic DNA was extracted from the blood cell samples with the Qiagen DNeasy Blood Extraction Kit. Overall results and qualifications from the work: The 87-base-pair reads could not distinguish some IMGT-functional V segments, including TRBV6-2 and TRBV6-3, so those segments were excluded. The authors suggested that the approach could potentially be generalized to other disease states and immunological phenotypes. Assigning TCR associations to individual alleles was difficult when HLA alleles, especially DR and DQ, strongly co-occurred. Most TCR sequences were observed very rarely across donors, whereas some public TCRs were present in many individuals. A later analysis associated about 17,000 TCR beta sequences with specific HLA alleles at a false discovery rate of 0.05. HLA typing was unavailable for some donors at each locus, so association tests used only the typed subset. In a later genetic analysis, a missense DCLRE1C variant was associated with V-gene and J-gene trimming of TCR beta chains, and the association was replicated in an independent cohort. A later analysis reported that several top co-occurrence clusters appeared linked to parvovirus B19, influenza, CMV and Epstein-Barr virus. The cohort was sequenced for TCR beta chains only, and without alpha or paired-chain data the features that could be detected were limited. In both the original and validation cohorts, the classifier was reported to diagnose cytomegalovirus status with high specificity and sensitivity. Because counts were too low, 15 to 20 rarely observed V segments, including chromosome 9 orphons, were left out of the earlier analysis of some 640 of the donors. A further reported finding was that TCR beta sequences accurately predicted the HLA-A and HLA-B alleles for most subjects in the first cohort. Immune exposure information for the cohort was limited to CMV serostatus. Sequencing depth was assumed to be roughly uniform across donors in the presence/absence analyses, though that assumption may not hold. In a later genetic analysis, fewer N-insertions in productive TCRs were reported among donors in an Asian-associated ancestry cluster than the roughly 700-donor mean. An earlier analysis of around 600 of the donors showed that most TCR beta V segments appeared in productive rearrangements either about 90% or about 30% of the time, which broadly matched IMGT annotations. The study gave a list of around 170 TCR beta chains associated with cytomegalovirus. Linkage disequilibrium might explain the correlated functional status among segregating V segments, but an unknown experimental factor could not be excluded. In a later analysis, HLA-associated TCR beta chains were found to be more clonally expanded and to have lower generation probabilities than equally common non-associated chains. In a later analysis, the rate of TCR association differed among HLA loci, with DRB1 alleles having the most associated TCRs and HLA-C alleles having the fewest. In vitro tests confirmed that a few of the cytomegalovirus-associated TCR beta chains recognize cytomegalovirus antigens. Most CMV-associated TCR beta chains appeared to be HLA-restricted in a later analysis, and the HLA associations seemed to be driven largely by CMV exposure. A group of highly shared sequence variants was considered likely to be a technical artifact of the sequencing pipeline.

The sequenced material came from PBMCs. The chain employs TRBV2 and TRBJ2-3; the D gene is unclear. This TCR was sampled from a woman in her 30s in good health and CMV-seronegative. At the DNA level, the sequence is TGTGCCAGCAGTGAGTACGACTGGAATTTGGCCGATACGCAGTATTTT. Its protein reads: CASSEYDWNLADTQYF.